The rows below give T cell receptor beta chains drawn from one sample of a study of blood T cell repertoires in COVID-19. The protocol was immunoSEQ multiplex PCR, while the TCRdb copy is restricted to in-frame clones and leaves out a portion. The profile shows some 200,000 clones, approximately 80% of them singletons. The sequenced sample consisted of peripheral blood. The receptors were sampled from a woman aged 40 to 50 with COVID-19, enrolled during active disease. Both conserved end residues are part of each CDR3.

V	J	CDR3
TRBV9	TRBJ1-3	CASSPGGSGNTIYF
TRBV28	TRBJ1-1	CASRPLEGAAFF
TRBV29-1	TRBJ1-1	CSAGTGAEAFF
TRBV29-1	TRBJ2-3	CSVGRGADTQYF
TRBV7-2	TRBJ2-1	CASGRVGASYNEQFF
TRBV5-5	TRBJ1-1	CASSGGAGGGMNTEAFF
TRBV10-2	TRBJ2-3	CASSEQTTRSTDTQYF
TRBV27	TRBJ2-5	CASSLIGGLARETQYF
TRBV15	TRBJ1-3	CATSRDLAWLDTIYF
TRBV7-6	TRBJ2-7	CASSLLPPHRGAYEQYF
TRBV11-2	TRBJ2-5	CASSTTSGSFLRTQYF
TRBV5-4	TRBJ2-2	CASSRLGAGDTGELFF
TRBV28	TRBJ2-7	CASRDRGADEQYF
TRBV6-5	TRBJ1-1	CASSYSIVGGDTEAFF
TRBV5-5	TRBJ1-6	CASSLGAVYNSPLHF
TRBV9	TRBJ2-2	CASSVSGSTGELFF
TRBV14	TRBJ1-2	CASSDDRVYGYTF